A single TCR beta chain is shown here with its context. The antigen is undetermined. These data originate in a study of cytotoxic CD8 clonotypes in ibrutinib-treated CLL. Study information: The patient breakdown showed 11 relapsed/refractory and approximately 15 treatment-naive cases, with 17 IGHV unmutated. Sample averages reached 255,043 productive templates and approximately 93,000 productive rearrangements. Study outcomes and limitations: Patients had baseline clonality above age-matched healthy donors, and this clonality moved with circulating CD8+ T-cell counts.

Looked up from germline, CDR1 is SGHNT and CDR2 is YYREEE (reference sequence). V gave up 4 bases and J gave up 0 bases; unmatched junction bases: 4. The CDR3 spans 15 residues. Produced via immunoSEQ multiplex PCR; TCRdb's table is partial and in-frame only. Here the sample spans 130,000 to 150,000 clones, 79% being singletons. The authors obtained approximately 2.2 micrograms of genomic DNA from cryopreserved PBMCs for TCR beta libraries. This TCR was sampled from a human donor with chronic lymphocytic leukemia. The sequencing used PBMCs, collected after 12 months of ibrutinib treatment. J is TRBJ2-7 and V is TRBV5-4, with 10 bases that match TRBD2. The CDR3 sequence is CASSMTSGRSYEQYF. CDR3 DNA sequence: TGTGCCAGCAGCATGACTAGCGGGCGCTCCTACGAGCAGTACTTC.